A single sample gave rise to the 19 T cell receptor beta chains below, sequenced in a study of cytomegalovirus exposure and HLA in healthy donors. Libraries were prepared by immunoSEQ multiplex PCR; TCRdb keeps only in-frame clonotypes and omits some of them. The data hold 50,000 to 70,000 clones, with 85% to 95% observed a single time. Sequencing was performed on PBMCs. These receptor sequences come from a woman aged 18-35 years in good health and CMV-seropositive.

The chain couples TRBV10-3 to TRBJ2-5; D gene unclear. This CDR3 is 11 amino acids long. V gave up 3 bases and J gave up 5 bases, with 4 bases separating them. Germline V lookup: CDR1 ENHRY, CDR2 SYGVKD. The chain's CDR3 is CAISDLETQYF. The CDR3 DNA sequence: TGTGCCATCAGTGACTTGGAGACCCAGTACTTC.

This chain links TRBV9 with TRBJ1-5, with 12 bases that match TRBD1. The length of the CDR3 is 16 residues. Germline values: CDR1 SGDLS, CDR2 YYNGEE. V lost 3 bases and J lost 6; bases outside the gene matches: 7. CDR3 sequence: CASSAGTGGESQPQHF. CDR3 nucleotides: TGTGCCAGCAGCGCGGGGACAGGGGGCGAGAGTCAGCCCCAGCATTTT. The full variable domain, its missing parts supplied by reference TRBV9 and TRBJ1-5, is DSGVTQTPKHLITATGQRVTLRCSPRSGDLSVYWYQQSLDQGLQFLIQYYNGEERAKGNILERFSAQQFPDLHSELNLSSLELGDSALYFCASSAGTGGESQPQHFGDGTRLSIL.

The chain joins TRBV5-5 to TRBJ2-2, with TRBD2 as a possible D gene (5 bases). V lost 0 bases and J 4 bases, leaving 13 bases between the germline ends. The CDR3 loop spans 16 amino acids. Germline CDR1 and CDR2: SGHKS and YYEKEE (reference sequence). CDR3 region: CASSLGLRPGTGELFF. The CDR3 region has the DNA TGTGCCAGCAGCTTGGGACTACGTCCTGGCACCGGGGAGCTGTTTTTT. Full variable domain (rest looked up from reference TRBV5-5 and TRBJ2-2): DAGVTQSPTHLIKTRGQQVTLRCSPISGHKSVSWYQQVLGQGPQFIFQYYEKEERGRGNFPDRFSARQFPNYSSELNVNALLLGDSALYLCASSLGLRPGTGELFFGEGSRLTVL.

This sequence joins TRBV10-3 and TRBJ2-2; 11 bases map to TRBD2. Germline CDR1 and CDR2: ENHRY and SYGVKD. The CDR3 consists of 14 residues. The V and J ends lost 6 bases and 7 bases, in that order; junction bases with no gene match: 4. DNA of the CDR3: TGTGCCATCAGACTAGCGGGAGATAACGGGGAGCTGTTTTTT. Protein sequence: CAIRLAGDNGELFF.

The V call is TRBV10-3, the J call TRBJ1-1; no reliable D call. Trimming removed 6 bases at V and 0 bases at J, with 14 bases between. The V gene's germline CDR1 is ENHRY and CDR2 SYGVKD. There are 15 residues in the CDR3. The DNA of the CDR3 is TGTGCCATCAGGGCCGATAGCTCCTTGAACACTGAAGCTTTCTTT. This gives the protein CAIRADSSLNTEAFF.

The chain carries TRBV9 and TRBJ2-3; 14 bases align to TRBD2. V shed 5 bases and J 1 base; nucleotides not matched to a gene: 12. Germline CDR1 is SGDLS and CDR2 is YYNGEE. The CDR3 sequence is 19 residues long. CDR3 DNA: TGTGCCAGCAGTTTAGATCCCGGGACTAGCGGGAGAGGCACAGATACGCAGTATTTT. It encodes CASSLDPGTSGRGTDTQYF.

The genes are TRBV7-2 and TRBJ1-6, with 8 bases that match TRBD1. The CDR3 consists of 15 residues. Germline CDR1 and CDR2: SGHTA and FQGNSA. After removal of 5 bases from V and 10 bases from J, the junction contained 10 bases not matched to a gene. CDR3 region: CASSALTGDRSPLHF. The CDR3 nucleotides are TGTGCCAGCAGCGCCCTGACAGGGGACCGGTCACCCCTCCACTTT.

V usage is TRBV19 and J usage is TRBJ2-6; D perhaps matches TRBD1 (6 bases). This CDR3 comprises 14 residues. Germline V gives CDR1 LNHDA, CDR2 SQIVND (reference sequence). Trimming left V 4 bases short and J 4 bases short, with 8 bases between. The CDR3 DNA reads as TGTGCCAGTAGTAACACAGGGGGGGCCAACGTCCTGACTTTC. As protein: CASSNTGGANVLTF.

Here the CDR3 DNA reads TGTGCCAGTAGTATGCGAGTTCCGGGGGCCAACGTCCTGACTTTC. Its translation: CASSMRVPGANVLTF. The chain carries TRBV19 and TRBJ2-6, with unresolved D. With 3 bases removed from V and 4 bases from J, the gap between germline ends came to 10 bases. The germline V gene has CDR1 LNHDA and CDR2 SQIVND (reference sequence). The CDR3 covers 15 residues.

V usage is TRBV4-1 and J usage is TRBJ1-1, with a tentative D call TRBD1 (5 bases). The CDR3 covers 16 residues. The germline V gene has CDR1 MGHRA and CDR2 YSYEKL. With 5 bases removed from V and 3 bases from J, the gap between germline ends came to 19 bases. The CDR3 loop reads CASSIWYQGADTEAFF. The CDR3 bases are TGCGCCAGCAGCATTTGGTACCAAGGGGCGGACACTGAAGCTTTCTTT.

This clone showed up just once. The genes are TRBV9 and TRBJ2-3; 8 nucleotides align to TRBD2. The CDR3 consists of 17 residues. Germline V gene data show CDR1 as SGDLS and CDR2 as YYNGEE. The V segment lost 0 bases and the J segment 3 bases; nucleotides outside the gene matches: 9. The chain's CDR3 is CASSVAPEAGVTDTQYF. The DNA of the CDR3 is TGTGCCAGCAGCGTAGCTCCAGAAGCGGGAGTAACAGATACGCAGTATTTT.

J is TRBJ2-3 and V is TRBV4-2; tentatively, D is TRBD2 (7 bases). CDR1 and CDR2 from the germline V gene are LGHNA and YNFKEQ. The CDR3 consists of 15 residues. Between the trimmed V and J ends, which lost 3 bases and 5 bases, there was a span of 15 bases. The CDR3 sequence is CASSQREGGLDTQYF. The CDR3 DNA reads as TGTGCCAGCAGCCAGAGGGAGGGGGGGCTAGATACGCAGTATTTT.

The chain carries TRBV10-1 and TRBJ2-1; D is possibly TRBD2 (5 bases). The CDR3 is 16 amino acids. From germline, CDR1 is WNHNN and CDR2 SYGVQD (reference sequence). Trimming took 3 bases from V and 4 from J, leaving 16 bases between them. As DNA, the CDR3 is TGCGCCAGCAGTGAAGACCCCGCAACGGGATACAATGAGCAGTTCTTC. It encodes CASSEDPATGYNEQFF.

This chain links TRBV10-3 with TRBJ2-7, with TRBD2 matching 14 bases. V was pared by 11 bases and J by 4 bases, with 7 bases of the junction left unmatched. The CDR3 sequence is 14 residues long. Germline CDR1 ENHRY, CDR2 SYGVKD. CDR3 protein: CAAAGTSGSYEQYF. The CDR3 region has the DNA TGTGCCGCAGCCGGGACTAGCGGGAGTTACGAGCAGTACTTC.

The J gene is TRBJ2-5, the V gene TRBV5-4; TRBD2 matches at 10 bases. V lost 4 bases, J lost 2 bases, and 2 bases stayed unmatched. CDR1 and CDR2 from the germline V gene are SGHNT and YYREEE (reference sequence). This CDR3 contains 14 residues. CDR3 sequence: CASSPGLAQETQYF. As DNA, the CDR3 is TGTGCCAGCAGCCCGGGACTAGCGCAAGAGACCCAGTACTTC.

The DNA for the CDR3 is TGTGCCAGCAGTTACCAGGGGGGTAATGAAAAACTGTTTTTT. Translating gives CASSYQGGNEKLFF. The chain uses TRBV28 and TRBJ1-4, with 7 bases matching TRBD1. Trimming removed 4 bases from V and 4 bases from J; junction bases left unmatched: 3. The length of the CDR3 is 14 residues. Germline V gene lookup returns CDR1 MDHEN and CDR2 SYDVKM.

V gene TRBV21-1 combines with J gene TRBJ2-2; whether TRBD2, the table's D call, matches the DNA was not checked. TRBV21-1 is a pseudogene locus. The CDR3 is 14 amino acids. This chain's CDR3 is CASSRRARTGELFF. CDR3 nucleotide sequence: TGTGCCAGCAGTCGGAGGGCCCGAACCGGGGAGCTGTTTTTT.

The chain uses TRBV4-1 and TRBJ2-3; TRBD2 agrees at 8 bases. Per germline, CDR1 MGHRA and CDR2 YSYEKL. With V trimmed by 1 base and J by 2 bases, 5 bases remained unmatched. There are 16 residues in the CDR3. CDR3 nucleotide sequence: TGCGCCAGCAGCCAAGGAGCGGGAGCGATCACAGATACGCAGTATTTT. It encodes CASSQGAGAITDTQYF.

The genes are TRBV11-3 and TRBJ1-1; D unresolved. The CDR3 is made up of 13 amino acids. Between the trimmed V and J ends, which lost 5 bases and 6 bases, there was a span of 13 bases. Germline V gene lookup returns CDR1 SGHNT and CDR2 YENEEA. CDR3 coding DNA: TGTGCCAGCAGCCCCCGTCCAGGATCTGAAGCTTTCTTT. Residues: CASSPRPGSEAFF.